These 25 T cell receptor beta chains came from one sample sequenced in a study of blood T cell repertoires in COVID-19. Measured with immunoSEQ multiplex PCR; TCRdb has only the in-frame clones, and not every one. The profile covers about 190,000 clones, with about 88% appearing a single time and 1.1% taken by the ten largest. Sequencing used peripheral blood. All receptors derive from a young man with acute or convalescent COVID-19.

This sequence joins TRBV5-1 and TRBJ2-5; 8 nucleotides match TRBD1. Germline V lookup: CDR1 SGHRS, CDR2 YFSETQ. The CDR3 consists of 15 residues. The V and J ends lost 4 bases and 7 bases, in that order; junction bases with no gene match: 12. CDR3 residues: CASSPNSGTGGTQYF. The CDR3 bases are TGCGCCAGCAGCCCAAACTCCGGGACAGGAGGGACCCAGTACTTC.

The V gene is TRBV7-2, the J gene TRBJ1-2; 8 bases line up with TRBD1. This CDR3 has 15 residues. The V gene's germline CDR1 is SGHTA and CDR2 FQGNSA. Trimming cost V 5 bases and J 2 bases; bases outside gene matches: 7. The CDR3 DNA reads TGTGCCAGCAGCCCATGGACAGGGCCCAACTATGGCTACACCTTC. Encoded protein: CASSPWTGPNYGYTF.

V is TRBV9 and J is TRBJ2-3; D gene unclear. The CDR3 covers 11 residues. The V gene's germline CDR1 is SGDLS and CDR2 YYNGEE. V gave up 4 bases and J gave up 9 bases, with 9 bases separating them. The CDR3 nucleotides read TGTGCCAGCAGCACCTCAGCGACGCAGTATTTT. Protein sequence: CASSTSATQYF. The full variable domain, with the rest looked up from reference TRBV9 and TRBJ2-3, is DSGVTQTPKHLITATGQRVTLRCSPRSGDLSVYWYQQSLDQGLQFLIQYYNGEERAKGNILERFSAQQFPDLHSELNLSSLELGDSALYFCASSTSATQYFGPGTRLTVL.

Written as DNA, the CDR3 is TGTGCCAGCAGCTGGCTCCCGGGACAGTCTACTGAAGCTTTCTTT. Translating it yields CASSWLPGQSTEAFF. The rearrangement uses TRBV5-4 and TRBJ1-1; 7 bases align to TRBD1. CDR3 length: 15 residues. CDR1 and CDR2 (germline): SGHNT, YYREEE (reference sequence). Losses at the gene ends were 3 bases for V and 5 bases for J; bases not matched to a gene: 10.

The rearrangement uses TRBV6-5 and TRBJ2-7; D is uncertain. CDR1 MNHEY and CDR2 SVGAGI come from the germline V gene. This CDR3 contains 13 residues. Trimming pared 8 bases from V and 2 bases from J, leaving 13 bases between. CDR3 region: CASGPVLAYEQYF. CDR3 in DNA: TGTGCCAGCGGGCCGGTGTTGGCCTACGAGCAGTACTTC.

This chain links TRBV19 with TRBJ1-5, with 7 bases aligning to TRBD1. The CDR3 loop spans 13 amino acids. Germline CDR1 and CDR2: LNHDA and SQIVND (reference sequence). Trimming cost V 5 bases and J 5 bases; bases outside gene matches: 3. CDR3 sequence: CASSAQGDQPQHF. CDR3 nucleotides: TGTGCCAGTAGTGCCCAGGGGGATCAGCCCCAGCATTTT.

The chain joins TRBV2 to TRBJ2-7; D remains unclear. This CDR3 has 12 amino acids. Trimming left V 7 bases short and J 2 bases short, with 9 bases between. Germline V lookup: CDR1 SNHLY, CDR2 FYNNEI. CDR3 sequence (DNA): TGTGCCAGCAAGGAGTTCGCCTACGAGCAGTACTTC. Translating gives CASKEFAYEQYF.

The chain employs TRBV9 and TRBJ2-1, with TRBD2 identical over 9 bases. The junction had 6 bases not matched to a gene; V was cut back by 1 base and J by 4 bases. The CDR3 consists of 16 residues. CDR1 SGDLS and CDR2 YYNGEE come from the germline V gene. The CDR3 nucleotides read TGTGCCAGCAGCGTAAAGGAGCGGGGGGCTTACAATGAGCAGTTCTTC. Translating gives CASSVKERGAYNEQFF. Filled out from reference TRBV9 and TRBJ2-1, the complete variable domain reads DSGVTQTPKHLITATGQRVTLRCSPRSGDLSVYWYQQSLDQGLQFLIQYYNGEERAKGNILERFSAQQFPDLHSELNLSSLELGDSALYFCASSVKERGAYNEQFFGPGTRLTVL.

In DNA, the CDR3 is TGTGCCAGCAGCTCGAGGACTGGCTCCTACGAGCAGTACTTC. This translates into CASSSRTGSYEQYF. V is TRBV7-6 and J is TRBJ2-7, with TRBD2 as a possible D gene (5 bases). Trimming stripped 4 bases from V and 0 bases from J, with 10 bases between. This CDR3 is 14 amino acids long. Germline values: CDR1 SGHVS, CDR2 FNYEAQ.

The rearrangement uses TRBV25-1 and TRBJ1-5; the match to TRBD1 covers 9 bases. Per the germline V gene, CDR1 is MGHDK and CDR2 is SYGVNS. This CDR3 spans 14 amino acids. V was pared by 4 bases and J by 5 bases, with 3 bases of the junction left unmatched. CDR3 nucleotides: TGTGCCAGCAGTGCCCGGACAGGGGATCAGCCCCAGCATTTT. Amino acids: CASSARTGDQPQHF. Filled out from reference TRBV25-1 and TRBJ1-5, the complete variable domain reads EADIYQTPRYLVIGTGKKITLECSQTMGHDKMYWYQQDPGMELHLIHYSYGVNSTEKGDLSSESTVSRIRTEHFPLTLESARPSHTSQYLCASSARTGDQPQHFGDGTRLSIL.

The chain recombines TRBV7-3 with TRBJ1-6; D unresolved. With 5 bases removed from V and 15 bases from J, the gap between germline ends came to 5 bases. CDR3 length: 9 amino acids. Germline CDR1 SGHTA, CDR2 FQGTGA. The CDR3 region has the DNA TGTGCCAGCAGCCTAGGCCTCCACTTT. This codes for CASSLGLHF.

The chain combines TRBV2 with TRBJ2-3, with a weak D call TRBD2 (5 bases). The CDR3 covers 14 residues. From germline, CDR1 is SNHLY and CDR2 FYNNEI. The V end lost 9 bases, the J end lost 1 base, and 14 bases lay between the germline ends. CDR3 residues: CASGHGLGTDTQYF. In DNA form, the CDR3 reads TGTGCCAGTGGGCACGGACTGGGCACAGATACGCAGTATTTT.

The chain combines TRBV10-3 with TRBJ2-5; a possible D gene is TRBD2 (6 bases). CDR1 and CDR2 from the germline V gene are ENHRY and SYGVKD. V shed 10 bases and J shed 5 bases, with 11 bases lying between them. The CDR3 runs to 11 residues. CDR3 protein: CATRGRETQYF. The CDR3 DNA is TGTGCCACCCGAGGGAGGGAGACCCAGTACTTC.

The V and J genes are TRBV6-6 and TRBJ2-5, with 9 bases fitting TRBD2. Losses at the gene ends were 6 bases for V and 2 bases for J; bases not matched to a gene: 10. The CDR3 is 16 residues long. Germline CDR1 MNHNY, CDR2 SVGAGI (reference sequence). CDR3 in DNA: TGTGCCAGCAGCATCCGGCGGGCGGGGGGGCAAGAGACCCAGTACTTC. Translation gives CASSIRRAGGQETQYF.

V gene TRBV15 combines with J gene TRBJ1-4; D is unresolved. Per the germline V gene, CDR1 is LNHNV and CDR2 is YYDKDF (reference sequence). This CDR3 is built from 13 residues. The V and J ends lost 1 base and 6 bases respectively, with 6 bases between them. The CDR3 protein is CATSRGRHEKLFF. CDR3 nucleotide sequence: TGTGCCACCAGCAGAGGGAGGCATGAAAAACTGTTTTTT.

The V and J genes are TRBV5-4 and TRBJ2-4; a weak D match, TRBD1 (5 bases). The germline gives CDR1 SGHNT, CDR2 YYREEE (reference sequence). The V end was cut by 0 bases, the J end by 7 bases, with 5 bases between. This CDR3 is built from 12 residues. This CDR3 reads CASSLDRNIQYF. The CDR3 region has the DNA TGTGCCAGCAGCTTGGACAGGAACATTCAGTACTTC.

A note on this clone: One end of the junction does not line up with germline, which may come from a read error. V gene TRBV28 combines with J gene TRBJ2-7, with unresolved D. From germline, CDR1 is MDHEN and CDR2 SYDVKM. The CDR3 runs 12 residues. The CDR3 loop reads CASSERLSPPGF. CDR3 bases: TGTGCCAGCAGTGAACGGTTGAGCCCCCCTGGCTTC.

V gene TRBV7-8 combines with J gene TRBJ2-7; D might be TRBD2 (6 bases). Trimming pared 2 bases from V and 0 bases from J, leaving 11 bases between. Germline V lookup: CDR1 SGHVS, CDR2 FQNEAQ. The CDR3 has 15 residues. The CDR3 loop is CASSLLAGSSYEQYF. DNA of the CDR3: TGTGCCAGCAGCTTACTCGCGGGGAGCTCCTACGAGCAGTACTTC.

This clone was counted only a few times. The V call is TRBV5-8, the J call TRBJ1-2; D not certain. This CDR3 region has 15 residues. Trimming took off 5 bases at V and 6 bases at J, with 20 bases between the two ends. The germline gives CDR1 SGHTS, CDR2 YDEGEE. CDR3 loop: CASSRRGFAIHGYTF. The CDR3 DNA reads TGTGCCAGCAGTCGTCGAGGTTTTGCGATCCATGGCTACACCTTC.

The J gene is TRBJ1-6, the V gene TRBV3-1 (or the pseudogene TRBV3-2); D ambiguous. Germline CDR1 reads LGHDT; CDR2 reads YNNKEL (reference sequence). V was cut by 1 base and J by 7 bases, with 11 bases left in between. This CDR3 spans 15 amino acids. For the CDR3, the DNA is TGTGCCAGCAGCCAAGGGACGCCGGGGAATTCACCCCTCCACTTT. Translating gives CASSQGTPGNSPLHF.

J is TRBJ2-7 and V is TRBV9; 11 bases line up with TRBD1. The CDR3 totals 16 residues. Germline CDR1 and CDR2: SGDLS and YYNGEE. The trim removed 3 bases at V and 6 bases at J, leaving 11 bases unmatched. This CDR3 reads CASSATPGQGGGEQYF. The CDR3 nucleotides are TGTGCCAGCAGCGCGACCCCGGGACAGGGGGGTGGCGAGCAGTACTTC.

The gene calls are TRBV19 and TRBJ1-5; D call uncertain. The V end lost 6 bases, the J end lost 0 bases, and 6 bases lay between the germline ends. The germline CDR1 and CDR2 sequences are LNHDA and SQIVND (reference sequence). This CDR3 spans 13 amino acids. CDR3 in amino acids: CASSGNSNQPQHF. The DNA of the CDR3 is TGTGCCAGTAGCGGTAATAGCAATCAGCCCCAGCATTTT.

This clone has only one observation. The CDR3 DNA reads as TGCAGTGCGAGTCGGGGACAGGGGGCGGCCGAGCAGTACTTC. Its protein product is CSASRGQGAAEQYF. V usage is TRBV20-1 and J usage is TRBJ2-7, with 12 positions matching TRBD1. Losses at the gene ends were 6 bases for V and 6 bases for J; bases not matched to a gene: 9. The CDR3 has 14 residues. Looked up from germline, CDR1 is DFQATT and CDR2 is SNEGSKA (reference sequence).

The V call is TRBV30, the J call TRBJ2-1; 7 bases map to TRBD1. The CDR3 spans 12 residues. The germline V gene has CDR1 GTSNPN and CDR2 SVGIG (reference sequence). V shed 0 bases and J 9 bases; nucleotides not matched to a gene: 2. The CDR3 loop reads CAWSVHRGEQFF. CDR3 sequence (DNA): TGTGCCTGGAGTGTACACAGGGGTGAGCAGTTCTTC.

This chain uses TRBV28 with TRBJ2-2, with D possibly matching TRBD1 (6 bases). The ends were cut back, 5 bases at V and 1 base at J, with 14 bases in the middle. The germline CDR1 and CDR2 sequences are MDHEN and SYDVKM. The CDR3 runs 16 residues. DNA for the CDR3: TGTGCCAGCAGTCTACAAACAGGGAGGAACACCGGGGAGCTGTTTTTT. Its protein product is CASSLQTGRNTGELFF.